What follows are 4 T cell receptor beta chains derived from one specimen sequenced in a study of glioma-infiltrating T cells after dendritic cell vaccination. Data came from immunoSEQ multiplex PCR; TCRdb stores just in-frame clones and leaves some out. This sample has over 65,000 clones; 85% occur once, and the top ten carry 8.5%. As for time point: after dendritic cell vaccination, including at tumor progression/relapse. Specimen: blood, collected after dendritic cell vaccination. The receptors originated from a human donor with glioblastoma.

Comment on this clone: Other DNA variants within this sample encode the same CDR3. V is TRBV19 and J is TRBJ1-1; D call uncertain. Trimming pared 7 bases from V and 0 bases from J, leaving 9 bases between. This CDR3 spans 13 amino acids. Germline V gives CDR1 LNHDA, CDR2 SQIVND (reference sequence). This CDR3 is CASTGQMNTEAFF. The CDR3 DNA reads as TGTGCCAGTACTGGGCAGATGAACACTGAAGCTTTCTTT. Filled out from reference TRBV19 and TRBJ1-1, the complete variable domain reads DGGITQSPKYLFRKEGQNVTLSCEQNLNHDAMYWYRQDPGQGLRLIYYSQIVNDFQKGDIAEGYSVSREKKESFPLTVTSAQKNPTAFYLCASTGQMNTEAFFGQGTRLTVV.

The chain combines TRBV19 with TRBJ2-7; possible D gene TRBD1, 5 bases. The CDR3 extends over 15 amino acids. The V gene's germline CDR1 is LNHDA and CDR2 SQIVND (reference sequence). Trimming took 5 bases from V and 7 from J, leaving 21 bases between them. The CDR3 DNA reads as TGTGCCAGTAGTTCCCAGGACAAATTACGTGGGGAGCAGTACTTC. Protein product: CASSSQDKLRGEQYF.

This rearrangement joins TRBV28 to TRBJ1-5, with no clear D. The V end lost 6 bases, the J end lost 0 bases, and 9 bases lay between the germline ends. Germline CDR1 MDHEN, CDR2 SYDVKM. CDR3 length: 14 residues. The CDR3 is CASSPVFSNQPQHF. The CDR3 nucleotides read TGTGCCAGCAGCCCTGTCTTTAGCAATCAGCCCCAGCATTTT.

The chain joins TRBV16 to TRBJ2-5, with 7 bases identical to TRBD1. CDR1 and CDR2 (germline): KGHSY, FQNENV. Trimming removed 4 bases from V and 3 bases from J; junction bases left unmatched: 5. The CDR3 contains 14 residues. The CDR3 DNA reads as TGTGCCAGCAGCCGAATAGGGACAGAAGAGACCCAGTACTTC. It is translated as CASSRIGTEETQYF.